A single sample is the source of the 9 T cell receptor beta chains below, sequenced in a study of blood T cell repertoires in COVID-19. Repertoires were generated with immunoSEQ multiplex PCR, while TCRdb's copy carries only in-frame clones and drops some. The repertoire holds roughly 71,000 clones, with about 80% as singletons. The sample was peripheral blood. These receptors originate from a man aged 65 to 79 who had recovered from COVID-19.

The CDR3 is CASSHPPGGQNTGELFF. The CDR3 DNA is TGTGCCAGCAGCCACCCACCAGGGGGTCAGAACACCGGGGAGCTGTTTTTT. V and J are TRBV4-2 and TRBJ2-2, with 7 bases matching TRBD1. Germline loops: CDR1 LGHNA, CDR2 YNFKEQ. The CDR3 contains 17 residues. With 3 bases clipped from V and 1 base from J, the junction kept 8 bases outside the gene matches.

V gene TRBV18 combines with J gene TRBJ1-1; D is uncertain. The CDR3 totals 14 residues. V shed 6 bases and J shed 1 base, with 12 bases lying between them. Germline lookup yields CDR1 KGHSH and CDR2 LQKENI. The CDR3 region is CASSGEVANTEAFF. The CDR3 region has the DNA TGTGCCAGCTCCGGGGAAGTAGCGAACACTGAAGCTTTCTTT.

The chain recombines TRBV3-1 (or the pseudogene TRBV3-2) with TRBJ2-7; 7 positions match TRBD1. The CDR3 has 14 amino acids. V trimming: 4 bases; J trimming: 5 bases; junction bases outside the gene matches: 8. Per the germline V gene, CDR1 is LGHDT and CDR2 is YNNKEL (reference sequence). The CDR3 protein is CASSLGDRVHEQYF. The CDR3 DNA follows: TGTGCCAGCAGCCTCGGCGACAGGGTCCACGAGCAGTACTTC.

This chain connects TRBV1 to TRBJ2-1; TRBD1 is taken as the D call from the table, unchecked against the DNA. TRBV1 is a pseudogene locus. This CDR3 has 13 residues. The CDR3 is CTSSQGPNNEQFF. Written as DNA, the CDR3 is TGCACCAGCAGCCAGGGGCCCAACAATGAGCAGTTCTTC.

The table lists this clone with many counts. The CDR3 bases are TGTGCCAGCAGCACAACAGTGGAGGGTGCCGAGCAGTACTTC. Encoded protein: CASSTTVEGAEQYF. The chain employs TRBV6-2 or TRBV6-3 and TRBJ2-7; possible D gene TRBD2, 6 bases. Trimming pared 6 bases from V and 6 bases from J, leaving 18 bases between. This CDR3 has 14 residues. Germline values: CDR1 MNHEY, CDR2 SVGEGT.

This chain connects TRBV4-1 to TRBJ1-1; a weak D match, TRBD1 (6 bases). V lost 7 bases, J lost 5 bases, and 11 bases lay in between. The CDR3 runs 12 residues. Germline CDR1 is MGHRA and CDR2 is YSYEKL. For the CDR3, the DNA is TGCGCCAGCACCGGGACACGGACTGAAGCTTTCTTT. The encoded protein is CASTGTRTEAFF.

This chain uses TRBV19 with TRBJ2-1; 9 bases map to TRBD2. V trimming: 3 bases; J trimming: 8 bases; junction bases outside the gene matches: 8. This CDR3 region has 15 residues. Germline lookup yields CDR1 LNHDA and CDR2 SQIVND (reference sequence). CDR3 sequence reads: CASSMLVAGVDEQFF. CDR3 nucleotides: TGTGCCAGTAGTATGTTGGTAGCGGGAGTCGATGAGCAGTTCTTC.

The chain is built from TRBV4-3 and TRBJ1-4, with D unclear. The CDR3 runs to 15 residues. The V and J ends lost 1 base and 5 bases respectively, with 11 bases between them. Germline V CDR1 and CDR2: LGHNA, YSLEER. The CDR3 loop is CASSQVGGYNEKLFF. The CDR3 nucleotides read TGCGCCAGCAGCCAAGTCGGAGGCTACAATGAAAAACTGTTTTTT.

The gene calls are TRBV4-2 and TRBJ1-2, with D uncertain. The germline CDR1 and CDR2 sequences are LGHNA and YNFKEQ. V gave up 0 bases and J gave up 7 bases, with 9 bases separating them. The CDR3 runs 13 residues. This CDR3 is CASSQDEVAGYTF. CDR3 nucleotide sequence: TGTGCCAGCAGCCAAGATGAGGTTGCTGGCTACACCTTC.